This T cell receptor delta chain was sequenced for a study of γδ T cells in repeated Plasmodium falciparum infection. Overall study context: Sampling occurred at baseline, pre-infection for selected infections, and 21 days post-infection.

Both TRG and TRD chains were sequenced from each sorted sample. With CATT, TCRdb re-called clones from the multiplex PCR reads. This table holds 85,000 to 95,000 delta-chain clones, approximately 1.5% found once. CDR1 and CDR2 (germline): GEAIGNYY, EKD. This CDR3 is 19 amino acids long. Vgamma9/Vdelta2+ and Vdelta2-negative gammadelta T cells were flow-sorted from PBMC for bulk sequencing. Regarding this clone: The TCRdb protein comes from a much larger clone and disagrees with this DNA's translation at residue 15, likely due to a read error; the protein given here is derived from the DNA.

Input material: gamma-delta T cells from blood. The V and J genes are TRDV2 and TRDJ1; 11 positions agree with TRDD3. The source is a pool of human donors (malaria-infected and uninfected, not separated). The CDR3 spells CACDTVGGGYVGYTVKLIF. DNA of the CDR3: TGTGCCTGTGACACCGTAGGTGGGGGATACGTGGGGTACACCGTTAAACTCATCTTT.